The next 4 T cell receptor beta chains were all read from a single sample in a study of T-cell memory formation after mild COVID-19 (dated by TCRdb to the early 2020s). Libraries were prepared through 5' RACE. The run used an Illumina NovaSeq 6000. The public reads were run again by TCRdb, first through fastp at Q25 and then through MiXCR, and only productive beta chains were kept. Every CDR3 protein is listed once, alongside the most common genes and DNA of its rows. Counted in this sample were 350,000 to 500,000 distinct CDR3 sequences; about 25% of them appeared once. The top ten hold about an eighth of the sample. Sequencing used PBMCs or a T cell subset sorted from them (not recorded which). The receptors come from an adult woman who had mild COVID-19 (a few samples of this study predate the infection). The sample titles of this study are shuffled in the database, so cell type and time point are left out; the donor was told from shared clones.

This sequence joins TRBV6-2 or TRBV6-3 and TRBJ2-1, with 12 nucleotides matching TRBD1. The CDR3 contains 21 residues. Germline assignment: CDR1 MNHEY and CDR2 SVGEGT. V dropped 4 bases and J dropped 3; count of bases not matched to a gene: 19. The CDR3 sequence: CASSFTGGTGGLWGDYNEQFF. CDR3 DNA: TGTGCCAGCAGTTTTACTGGTGGGACAGGGGGCTTGTGGGGCGACTACAATGAGCAGTTCTTC.

This clonotype was counted ten times or more. This chain connects TRBV20-1 to TRBJ2-2, with a possible D match to TRBD1 (6 bases). The CDR3 length is 16 residues. V gave up 3 bases and J gave up 7 bases, with 21 bases separating them. CDR1 DFQATT and CDR2 SNEGSKA come from the germline V gene (reference sequence). The chain's CDR3 is CSARGSGAGQNGELFF. The CDR3 coding sequence is TGCAGTGCTAGGGGTTCAGGGGCCGGGCAGAACGGGGAGCTGTTTTTT.

This sequence joins TRBV27 and TRBJ2-2, with D maybe TRBD2 (5 bases). The V and J ends lost 8 bases and 0 bases respectively, with 10 bases between them. CDR1 is MNHEY and CDR2 is SMNVEV in the germline V gene (reference sequence). This CDR3 is 14 amino acids long. The CDR3 spells CASGSGSNTGELFF. The CDR3 DNA follows: TGTGCCAGCGGGAGCGGCTCGAACACCGGGGAGCTGTTTTTT.

CDR3 loop: CSARNTGRSPLHF. The CDR3 DNA reads TGCAGTGCTAGAAACACCGGGCGTTCACCCCTCCACTTT. The chain links TRBV20-1 to TRBJ1-6; D is ambiguous. The germline V and J ends were trimmed by 2 bases and 9 bases, with 11 bases remaining between them. The germline CDR1 and CDR2 sequences are DFQATT and SNEGSKA (reference sequence). The length of the CDR3 is 13 residues.